This record concerns one TCR beta chain sequence. Its cognate antigen is unknown. This entry belongs to a study of PD-L1 blockade in urothelial cancer. The overall study: Researchers looked at the blood 3 weeks (second dose) and 6 weeks after treatment began. Study results and caveats: Blood TCR clonality below the median before treatment was a predictor of better survival.

Time point noted: pretreatment peripheral blood. The protocol was immunoSEQ multiplex PCR, while the TCRdb copy is restricted to in-frame clones and leaves out a portion. The sample records approximately 71,000 clones, roughly 84% being singletons. V gave up 3 bases and J gave up 5 bases; unmatched junction bases: 15. The CDR3 is 18 residues long. Germline V CDR1 and CDR2: SGDLS, YYNGEE. The chain carries TRBV9 and TRBJ2-5; 11 nucleotides align to TRBD2. Sequenced material: PBMCs, taken around atezolizumab (anti-PD-L1) treatment. This sequence originates from a woman between 65 and 79 years old with urothelial cancer. As DNA, the CDR3 is TGTGCCAGCAGCGGTGCTAGCGGGGGGACCTCTCCGCGGGAGACCCAGTACTTC. It yields the protein CASSGASGGTSPRETQYF.